The rows below give T cell receptor beta chains drawn from one sample of a study of blood T cell repertoires in COVID-19. Clones were read by immunoSEQ multiplex PCR, and TCRdb kept only the in-frame ones, dropping some. The sample holds about 210,000 clones, around 82% seen once. What was sequenced was peripheral blood. These receptors were obtained from a woman aged 40-49 years with active or convalescent COVID-19. The CDR3 runs from the conserved cysteine through the conserved F or W. The order of the fields is J gene, D gene, V gene, clone size, CDR3 DNA, CDR3 protein. The D gene is left open where the match is weak. For some rows the clone size is stated as once, few or many, or as a class when expanded; others skip it.

J: TRBJ1-1; D: -; V: TRBV18; size: -; DNA: TGTGCCAGCTCATCCACCGACAGAGCGAACACTGAAGCTTTCTTT; CDR3: CASSSTDRANTEAFF
J: TRBJ1-2; D: -; V: TRBV2; size: once; DNA: TGTGCCAGCAGTGAAGGGCCGCCGCGGGGCTACACCTTC; CDR3: CASSEGPPRGYTF
J: TRBJ2-5; D: TRBD1; V: TRBV6-6; size: -; DNA: TGTGCCAGCAGTCGGGACAGACAAGAGACCCAGTACTTC; CDR3: CASSRDRQETQYF
J: TRBJ1-1; D: -; V: TRBV30; size: -; DNA: TGTGCCTGGAGTCCCGGGGGGGTGAACACTGAAGCTTTCTTT; CDR3: CAWSPGGVNTEAFF
J: TRBJ1-2; D: -; V: TRBV7-9; size: few; DNA: TGTGCCAGCATTCTCGATCAGGAAGGCTACACCTTC; CDR3: CASILDQEGYTF
J: TRBJ1-1; D: -; V: TRBV6-5; size: once; DNA: TGTGCCAGCAACACCGGGGGTTGGACTGAAGCTTTCTTT; CDR3: CASNTGGWTEAFF
J: TRBJ2-7; D: -; V: TRBV3-1/TRBV3-2; size: -; DNA: TGTGCCAGCAGCCCGGGGGACGAGCAGTACTTC; CDR3: CASSPGDEQYF
J: TRBJ1-1; D: -; V: TRBV6-2/TRBV6-3; size: -; DNA: TGTGCCAGCAGTTATCCCGGGGAAACTGAAGCTTTCTTT; CDR3: CASSYPGETEAFF
J: TRBJ1-2; D: -; V: TRBV19; size: -; DNA: TGTGCCAGTAGCCCTCGCAGGGGCCGGGGCTATGGCTACACCTTC; CDR3: CASSPRRGRGYGYTF
J: TRBJ2-1; D: TRBD2; V: TRBV5-8; size: -; DNA: TGTGCCAGCAGTCCGCTTAGCGGGGGGGTCTATGAGCAGTTCTTC; CDR3: CASSPLSGGVYEQFF
J: TRBJ2-7; D: -; V: TRBV6-5; size: -; DNA: TGTGCCAGCAGTTCATCAGCGCGCGAGCAGTACTTC; CDR3: CASSSSAREQYF
J: TRBJ2-5; D: TRBD1; V: TRBV14; size: -; DNA: TGTGCCAGCAGCCAACCGACAGGGTTAGAGACCCAGTACTTC; CDR3: CASSQPTGLETQYF
J: TRBJ1-2; D: TRBD1; V: TRBV4-1; size: -; DNA: TGCGCCAGCGCATCGACAGGGGGGAACTATGGCTACACCTTC; CDR3: CASASTGGNYGYTF
J: TRBJ2-7; D: TRBD2; V: TRBV30; size: -; DNA: TGTGCCTGGAGTCGTCTAGCGGGCGAAACCTACGAGCAGTACTTC; CDR3: CAWSRLAGETYEQYF
J: TRBJ2-1; D: -; V: TRBV2; size: -; DNA: TGTGCCAGTAGGACATCAGTCAATGAGCAGTTCTTC; CDR3: CASRTSVNEQFF
J: TRBJ2-3; D: TRBD2; V: TRBV24-1; size: -; DNA: TGTGCCACCAGTGAGGACGACTATGCGGGAGGAGCAGATACGCAGTATTTT; CDR3: CATSEDDYAGGADTQYF
J: TRBJ1-1; D: TRBD1; V: TRBV4-1; size: -; DNA: TGCGCCAGCAGCCAGCTAACAGGGGGCTCTTTTTCGTACACTGAAGCTTTCTTT; CDR3: CASSQLTGGSFSYTEAFF
J: TRBJ2-7; D: -; V: TRBV5-1; size: -; DNA: TGCGCCAGCAGCTCACACTCAGGTGACGAGCAGTACTTC; CDR3: CASSSHSGDEQYF
J: TRBJ2-6; D: TRBD2; V: TRBV19; size: few; DNA: TGTGCCAGTAGCGAAAACGGGGAGGGTACGGGGGCCAACGTCCTGACTTTC; CDR3: CASSENGEGTGANVLTF
J: TRBJ1-1; D: -; V: TRBV6-5; size: -; DNA: TGTGCCAGCAGCCTTACAGGGTTGAACACTGAAGCTTTCTTT; CDR3: CASSLTGLNTEAFF
J: TRBJ2-2; D: TRBD2; V: TRBV7-2; size: -; DNA: TGTGCCAGCAGCCTGAGCGGGGGCACCGGGGAGCTGTTTTTT; CDR3: CASSLSGGTGELFF
J: TRBJ2-1; D: -; V: TRBV15; size: -; DNA: TGTGCCACCAGCAGAGACAGGGACAATGAGCAGTTCTTC; CDR3: CATSRDRDNEQFF
J: TRBJ2-1; D: -; V: TRBV4-2; size: -; DNA: TGTGCCAGCAGCCACGCGGGACTTTACAATGAGCAGTTCTTC; CDR3: CASSHAGLYNEQFF
J: TRBJ1-1; D: TRBD1; V: TRBV11-2; size: -; DNA: TGTGCCAGCAGCTTAGAGGGACAGATGAACACTGAAGCTTTCTTT; CDR3: CASSLEGQMNTEAFF
J: TRBJ2-3; D: TRBD2; V: TRBV6-2/TRBV6-3; size: -; DNA: TGTGCCAGCAGTTACCGGGGACTAGCGGTGAGCACAGATACGCAGTATTTT; CDR3: CASSYRGLAVSTDTQYF
J: TRBJ2-1; D: TRBD2; V: TRBV15; size: -; DNA: TGTGCCACCAGCAGAAGCGGGGGCAAGTACCATGAGCAGTTCTTC; CDR3: CATSRSGGKYHEQFF
J: TRBJ1-5; D: TRBD1; V: TRBV10-3; size: -; DNA: TGTGCCACTCGACAGGGGGCTGGGCAGCCCCAGCATTTT; CDR3: CATRQGAGQPQHF
J: TRBJ2-1; D: TRBD2; V: TRBV24-1; size: -; DNA: TGTGCCACCAGTGATTCTGGAGCGGGAGTGAGGGATGAGCAGTTCTTC; CDR3: CATSDSGAGVRDEQFF
J: TRBJ1-3; D: -; V: TRBV4-3; size: -; DNA: TGCGCCAGCAGCCAAGATCGGACAGTCTCTGGAAACACCATATATTTT; CDR3: CASSQDRTVSGNTIYF
J: TRBJ1-4; D: -; V: TRBV11-3; size: -; DNA: TGTGCCAGCAGCTTAGCGGGAGGAGATGAAAAACTGTTTTTT; CDR3: CASSLAGGDEKLFF
J: TRBJ2-2; D: TRBD2; V: TRBV5-1; size: -; DNA: TGCGCCAGCAGTCAAGCGGGGTTGAACACCGGGGAGCTGTTTTTT; CDR3: CASSQAGLNTGELFF
J: TRBJ1-2; D: TRBD1; V: TRBV5-4; size: -; DNA: TGTGCCAGCAGCTTGGGACAGGGCGCCGGTGGACTCTATGGCTACACCTTC; CDR3: CASSLGQGAGGLYGYTF
J: TRBJ2-7; D: TRBD1; V: TRBV7-9; size: -; DNA: TGTGCCAGCAGCTTACAGCCCCTGGGGACAGTCCCCTACGAGCAGTACTTC; CDR3: CASSLQPLGTVPYEQYF
J: TRBJ2-4; D: TRBD1; V: TRBV19; size: -; DNA: TGTGCCAGTAGTATAGAAAGACCGGGACAGGGGGCCAAAAACATTCAGTACTTC; CDR3: CASSIERPGQGAKNIQYF
J: TRBJ1-5; D: -; V: TRBV4-1; size: few; DNA: TGCGCCAGCAGCCAAGATCCCCGGGAGTGGGCACAGCCCCAGCATTTT; CDR3: CASSQDPREWAQPQHF
J: TRBJ1-6; D: -; V: TRBV28; size: -; DNA: TGTGCCAGCAGTCCCCCGGGACGGGCGGGATCACCCCTCCACTTT; CDR3: CASSPPGRAGSPLHF
J: TRBJ1-2; D: -; V: TRBV15; size: -; DNA: TGTGCCACCAGCACCCACCAGGGTTATGGCTACACCTTC; CDR3: CATSTHQGYGYTF
J: TRBJ1-6; D: -; V: TRBV5-5; size: -; DNA: TGTGCCAGCAGCTTCACTGGGCGGTCGGGGAATTCACCCCTCCACTTT; CDR3: CASSFTGRSGNSPLHF
J: TRBJ2-4; D: TRBD2; V: TRBV15; size: -; DNA: TGTGCCACCAGCAGTTGGACTAGCGGGAGTTCCGATTCGCCCAAAAACATTCAGTACTTC; CDR3: CATSSWTSGSSDSPKNIQYF
J: TRBJ1-2; D: TRBD1; V: TRBV2; size: -; DNA: TGTGCCAGCAGCTGGACAGGGATTGCGAGCTACACCTTC; CDR3: CASSWTGIASYTF
J: TRBJ1-3; D: -; V: TRBV7-8; size: few; DNA: TGTGCCAGCACCGAGGGGGAATTGAGAAACACCATATATTTT; CDR3: CASTEGELRNTIYF
J: TRBJ2-1; D: -; V: TRBV11-3; size: -; DNA: TGTGCCAGCACCACCGTTCGGGAACCCTACAATGAGCAGTTCTTC; CDR3: CASTTVREPYNEQFF
J: TRBJ1-2; D: -; V: TRBV7-2; size: -; DNA: TGTGCCAGCAGCTTACTGCTTGGGGCGGCGGGCTACACCTTC; CDR3: CASSLLLGAAGYTF
J: TRBJ2-1; D: TRBD2; V: TRBV7-2; size: once; DNA: TGTGCCAGCAGCTTGATGCGCCTAGCGGGAGTCAATGAGCAGTTCTTC; CDR3: CASSLMRLAGVNEQFF
J: TRBJ2-3; D: -; V: TRBV7-9; size: -; DNA: TGTGCCAGCAGCTTAGAGGGAGGCGGGACAGATACGCAGTATTTT; CDR3: CASSLEGGGTDTQYF
J: TRBJ1-1; D: -; V: TRBV3-1/TRBV3-2; size: -; DNA: TGTGCCAGCAGTCAACGGGATCCGGGAGCTGAAGCTTTCTTT; CDR3: CASSQRDPGAEAFF
J: TRBJ1-2; D: -; V: TRBV30; size: -; DNA: TGTGCCTGGAGGGCTCGGGGAAACTATGGCTACACCTTC; CDR3: CAWRARGNYGYTF
J: TRBJ1-1; D: TRBD1; V: TRBV28; size: -; DNA: TGTGCCAGCAGTAACCCAAGGGACAGACTTAATACTGAAGCTTTCTTT; CDR3: CASSNPRDRLNTEAFF
J: TRBJ1-6; D: TRBD1; V: TRBV11-2; size: -; DNA: TGTGCCAGCAGCCCTCACAGGGGGCCTGATTCACCCCTCCACTTT; CDR3: CASSPHRGPDSPLHF
J: TRBJ1-5; D: -; V: TRBV20-1; size: -; DNA: TGCAGTGCGAGTGGGGCCCAAAGGCCCCAGCATTTT; CDR3: CSASGAQRPQHF
J: TRBJ2-2; D: TRBD1; V: TRBV10-1; size: once; DNA: TGCGCCAGCAGTCTAAGGAATCCGGGACAGGGTGGGCCCGGGGAGCTGTTTTTT; CDR3: CASSLRNPGQGGPGELFF
J: TRBJ2-1; D: -; V: TRBV5-5; size: -; DNA: TGTGCCAGCAGCTTAGGAGTTTCGGGCTACAATGAGCAGTTCTTC; CDR3: CASSLGVSGYNEQFF